This T cell receptor (beta chain) is from a study of blood T cell repertoires in COVID-19 (dated by TCRdb to 2020 to 2021). Looking at the study overall: Collaborator samples came from the United States, Italy and Spain and covered acute and convalescent phases of COVID-19. Subjects who had been exposed to COVID-19, were actively infected with it, or had recovered from it provided the deeply sampled blood TCRbeta repertoires that made up the dataset. The material from the prospective study consisted of cDNA or gDNA derived from T cells, B-cell-depleted T cells, or PBMCs. Samples came from the ongoing ImmuneRACE study (first 160 participants) plus 1,254 subjects from 6 global collaborators. Where HLA class I and class II types were available, the types were taken from metadata supplied by the sample provider, not from assay-based typing. The repertoires were made available in a free public database intended to serve as a resource for research on the immune response to SARS-CoV-2. Sample metadata almost always included a de-identified subject ID, COVID-19 status, age in years and sex.

TCRbeta CDR3 regions were amplified from genomic DNA by means of the immunoSEQ Assay, a bias-controlled multiplex PCR. The authors' pipeline ran thus. Within the assay, amplification of reference gene primers was used to estimate how many nucleated cells each sample contained. To quantify the absolute abundance of each unique TCRbeta CDR3 rearrangement, sequence reads were collapsed and filtered. For each sample, productive Simpson clonality was calculated as the square root of Simpson's diversity index over productive rearrangements. TCRdb obtained this table from immuneACCESS and retained in-frame rearrangements with V and J assigned. These tables miss some clones; where compared with another copy, unresolved V genes account for less than half of the shortfall, and the remainder is unexplained. The V and J calls and clone size come from that table; D and trimming were worked out from the DNA. Present in this sample are 150,000 to 200,000 clones, more than 85% of which were seen just once. The top ten clonotypes cover 1.2% of the sample.

Participants in the prospective study were enrolled through a virtual design, were aged roughly 18 to 100 years, and lived in roughly 24 United States geographic areas. In the prospective study, cohorts were assigned on the basis of participant-reported clinical history obtained from a screening survey and a study questionnaire. Mobile phlebotomists in the prospective study collected whole blood, serum and a nasopharyngeal or oropharyngeal swab from every participant. Over an approximately 2-month period, participants in the prospective study had the option of providing additional blood draws and questionnaires. Before DNA extraction, blood samples from the prospective study were shipped at room temperature or frozen. In this sample, this clone turned up a few times. This receptor's antigen is unknown. It has no much larger one-base neighbor in the sample; base qualities were not kept. Trimming removed 1 base from V and 0 bases from J, leaving 13 bases between the germline ends. Via the germline V gene (reference sequence), CDR1 is LNHDA and CDR2 SQIVND. Counted from cysteine to phenylalanine, this CDR3 has 17 amino acids. Only CDR3 DNA is held: 51 bases, read in frame from base 1.

General findings and caveats noted by the study authors: Clinical and demographic metadata were provided uncurated, with the amount varying by source and participant.

The receptor was derived from a human donor with acute COVID-19. The donor label of this sample is uncertain. The sequenced material came from PBMCs or T cells enriched from blood (not recorded which). The V and J segments used are TRBV19 and TRBJ1-3, with no D gene named confidently. The nucleotides read TGTGCCAGTAGTATAGCCTTGGCGGCGGGCTCTGGAAACACCATATATTTT. Its amino acids are CASSIALAAGSGNTIYF.